Listed below are T cell receptor beta chains from one sample, sequenced in a study of human T cells and chemical hapten exposure. TCRdb passed the 5' RACE reads through MiXCR, listing each CDR3 protein once. The sample lists 100,000 to 120,000 distinct CDR3 sequences, 15% to 20% occurring once. The source is a human donor in good health. The CDR3 runs from the conserved cysteine through the conserved F or W. The D gene is left open where the match is weak. Clone size is given for some rows only: seen once, a few or many times, or a class if the clone is expanded.

clone_size	v_call	d_call	j_call	cdr3_nt	cdr3_aa
NA	TRBV30	TRBD1	TRBJ1-5	TGTGCCGGGGACAGACGCAATCAGCCCCAGCATTTT	CAGDRRNQPQHF
few	TRBV30	NA	TRBJ1-3	TGTGCCTGGAGTGTTACAGGGTCTGGAAACACCATATATTTT	CAWSVTGSGNTIYF
NA	TRBV3-1	NA	TRBJ1-4	TGTGCCAGCAGCCAAAATCAGGGATTCGGGGAAAAACTGTTTTTT	CASSQNQGFGEKLFF
few	TRBV7-2	NA	TRBJ1-3	TGTGCCAGCAGCTTAGGGGGGGGCCGGACTGGAAACACCATATATTTT	CASSLGGGRTGNTIYF
many	TRBV29-1	TRBD1	TRBJ2-6	TGCAGCGTTGAAGGGACAGGGAGCCAACGGGCCAACGTCCTGACTTTC	CSVEGTGSQRANVLTF
once	TRBV7-9	NA	TRBJ1-1	TGTGCCAGCAGCTTACTAAGGACGGTTAACACTGAAGCTTTCTTT	CASSLLRTVNTEAFF
NA	TRBV5-5	NA	TRBJ1-1	TGTGCCAGCAGCTTGGCCAGGGGCACGGTCACTGAAGCTTTCTTT	CASSLARGTVTEAFF
few	TRBV28	TRBD1	TRBJ2-5	TGTGCCAGCAGTAATAGGACAGGGGGCCAAAAGGCCCAGTACTTC	CASSNRTGGQKAQYF
few	TRBV3-1	TRBD2	TRBJ2-2	TGTGCCAGCAGCCAAGATAGACGGGGGGCCGGGGAGCTGTTTTTT	CASSQDRRGAGELFF
NA	TRBV5-1	NA	TRBJ2-3	TGCGCCAGCAGCTTGGCCGGGACACAGGCTAACACAGATACGCAGTATTTT	CASSLAGTQANTDTQYF
NA	TRBV7-6	NA	TRBJ2-5	TGTGCCAGCAGCTACCTACATCAAGAGACCCAGTACTTC	CASSYLHQETQYF
few	TRBV4-2	TRBD2	TRBJ2-1	TGTGCCAGCAGCCAAGGGGGAGGGACTAGCTACAATGAGCAGTTCTTC	CASSQGGGTSYNEQFF
few	TRBV28	NA	TRBJ1-2	TGTGCCAGCAGTACAATAAGGACGGGGAGAGAGGGCTACACCTTC	CASSTIRTGREGYTF
NA	TRBV27	NA	TRBJ2-2	TGTGCCAGCAGTTTATTTGGGGAAGGGGGAAGCGGGGAGCTGTTTTTT	CASSLFGEGGSGELFF
few	TRBV12-3/TRBV12-4	NA	TRBJ1-1	TGTGCCAGCAGTTTTGCGTTGGGGGGATCGTCGGACACTGAAGCTTTCTTT	CASSFALGGSSDTEAFF
few	TRBV27	NA	TRBJ1-1	TGTGCCAGCAGTTTATGGCAGAACACTGAAGCTTTCTTT	CASSLWQNTEAFF
few	TRBV5-1	TRBD1	TRBJ2-7	TGCGCCAGTAGGTCCGGGACAGAAGCCTACGAGCAGTACTTC	CASRSGTEAYEQYF
NA	TRBV5-1	TRBD1	TRBJ1-5	TGCGCCAGCAGCCTTAGTGGACAGGGGAGGCAGCCCCAGCATTTT	CASSLSGQGRQPQHF
few	TRBV7-9	NA	TRBJ1-1	TGTGCCAGCAGCTTAGGGGACGTCGTAGCTTTCTTT	CASSLGDVVAFF
few	TRBV20-1	NA	TRBJ1-6	TGCAGTTACAGGAGCTCCTATAATTCACCCCTCCACTTT	CSYRSSYNSPLHF
NA	TRBV29-1	TRBD1	TRBJ2-5	TGCAGCGCAATTACGGACAGGGGATCGCAGTACTTC	CSAITDRGSQYF
NA	TRBV20-1	NA	TRBJ2-5	TGCAGTGCTAGTAGAGATGCAAGGGGGGAGACCCAGTACTTC	CSASRDARGETQYF
NA	TRBV5-4	TRBD1	TRBJ2-1	TGTGCCAGCAGCGTGTCCGGGACAGCAAACAATGAGCAGTTCTTC	CASSVSGTANNEQFF
few	TRBV27	TRBD2	TRBJ2-3	TGTGCCAGCAGTTCCAGGCTAGCGGGAGCAAGCACAGATACGCAGTATTTT	CASSSRLAGASTDTQYF
NA	TRBV19	TRBD1	TRBJ2-6	TGTGCCAGTAGTAGAAATACCGGGACAGGGGTAGGCTCTGGGGCCAACGTCCTGACTTTC	CASSRNTGTGVGSGANVLTF
NA	TRBV18	NA	TRBJ1-5	TGTGCCAGCTCACCATACAGGTCTGATCAGCCCCAGCATTTT	CASSPYRSDQPQHF